The source of this TCR beta chain is a study of blood T cell repertoires in COVID-19. Study context: The United States, Italy and Spain supplied acute and convalescent COVID-19 samples. In each case, the material was cDNA or gDNA derived from T cells, B-cell-depleted T cells, or PBMCs.

This clone was found a few times. The CDR3 consists of 14 residues. V lost 4 bases to trimming and J lost 5 bases; unmatched junction nucleotides: 2. CDR1 and CDR2 from the germline V gene are SGDLS and YYNGEE. In the authors' workflow: Reference gene primer amplification gave estimated nucleated cell counts. TCRdb keeps only in-frame clones here, not all; method: immunoSEQ multiplex PCR. For V, J and clone size, that table is used; D and trimming come from the DNA. The data contain 200,000 to 250,000 clones, about 88% of them singletons. The sample comprised peripheral blood. This sequence originates from a woman between 40 and 55 years old who had recovered from COVID-19. The V and J genes are TRBV9 and TRBJ2-2; 10 bases align to TRBD2. The CDR3 loop is CASSSSGRTGELFF. CDR3 coding DNA: TGTGCCAGCAGCTCTAGCGGGAGAACCGGGGAGCTGTTTTTT.